These 32 T cell receptor beta chains were sequenced from one sample in a study of blood T cells in healthy people across ages. Primers used in a second PCR of roughly 6 to 12 cycles were a sample-barcoded 5' primer and a J-beta primer mix. TCRdb processed the 5' RACE reads anew with MiXCR; each CDR3 protein has one entry. The repertoire includes 600,000 to 800,000 distinct CDR3 sequences, under 25% of them detected once, and 3% to 4% sits in the top ten. Material for sequencing was blood. These receptors were collected from a man aged 70 or older in good health.

V is TRBV6-2 or TRBV6-3 and J is TRBJ2-1; no clear D gene. V was shortened by 2 bases and J by 2 bases, with 10 bases between the two germline ends. CDR3 length equals 15 residues. Germline assignment: CDR1 MNHEY and CDR2 SVGEGT. The CDR3 here is CASSYRGGTYNEQFF. CDR3 coding DNA: TGTGCCAGCAGTTACCGTGGCGGAACCTACAATGAGCAGTTCTTC.

The rearrangement links TRBV20-1 to TRBJ2-7, with 12 bases identical to TRBD2. The J call may be faulty, since TRBJ2-5 better matches the DNA end. Germline CDR1 DFQATT, CDR2 SNEGSKA (reference sequence). This CDR3 contains 16 residues. CDR3 nucleotides: TGCAGTGCTTTCCGGACTAGCGGGAAGTGGGCGGAGACCCAGTACTTC. This encodes CSAFRTSGKWAETQYF.

The rearrangement joins TRBV5-1 to TRBJ2-3, with a tentative D call TRBD1 (5 bases). The CDR3 totals 15 residues. CDR1 is SGHRS and CDR2 is YFSETQ in the germline V gene. The V gene lost 5 bases and the J gene lost 3 bases, with 16 bases spanning the gap. CDR3 bases: TGCGCCAGCAGTTCTACCCCAGACAGAACAGATACGCAGTATTTT. Protein product: CASSSTPDRTDTQYF.

Ten or more counts support this clonotype. V is TRBV4-3 and J is TRBJ1-2; possible D gene TRBD1, 6 bases. Germline CDR1 is LGHNA and CDR2 is YSLEER. Between the trimmed V and J ends, which lost 2 bases and 4 bases, there was a span of 14 bases. The CDR3 runs 15 residues. The CDR3: CASSQSQGLAYGYTF. Here the CDR3 DNA reads TGCGCCAGCAGCCAATCACAGGGTTTAGCCTATGGCTACACCTTC.

The chain couples TRBV4-1 to TRBJ2-3; D gene uncertain. The CDR3 extends over 14 amino acids. The V end was cut by 4 bases, the J end by 3 bases, with 11 bases between. CDR1 is MGHRA, CDR2 YSYEKL, per germline. The CDR3 spells CASSLTLGTDTQYF. The DNA of the CDR3 is TGCGCCAGCAGCCTGACACTCGGTACAGATACGCAGTATTTT.

The chain employs TRBV29-1 and TRBJ2-7; the D gene is possibly TRBD2 (6 bases). The V end was cut by 5 bases, the J end by 0 bases, with 8 bases between. Germline V gene sequence: CDR1 SQVTM, CDR2 ANQGSEA. The length of the CDR3 is 12 residues. The CDR3 DNA follows: TGCAGCGTTTCGCGGGACTCCTACGAGCAGTACTTC. This sequence encodes CSVSRDSYEQYF.

The table lists this clonotype with a few counts. This chain joins TRBV28 and TRBJ2-1, with 8 positions matching TRBD2. Germline V gene lookup returns CDR1 MDHEN and CDR2 SYDVKM. Trimming cost V 3 bases and J 8 bases; bases outside gene matches: 6. CDR3 length: 14 amino acids. The CDR3 region is CASSLPAGVYEQFF. The CDR3 DNA reads TGTGCCAGCAGTTTGCCAGCGGGAGTCTATGAGCAGTTCTTC.

The chain carries TRBV11-1 and TRBJ2-5, with 16 bases lining up with TRBD2. The J call may be incorrect, as the DNA end agrees better with TRBJ2-1. Germline lookup yields CDR1 SGHAT and CDR2 FQDESV (reference sequence). This CDR3 is built from 21 residues. CDR3 in amino acids: CASSLVHGTSGRARSEGEQFF. Here the CDR3 DNA reads TGTGCCAGCAGCTTAGTACACGGGACTAGCGGGAGGGCCCGGTCTGAGGGTGAGCAGTTCTTC.

V gene TRBV30 combines with J gene TRBJ1-2, with 7 bases aligning to TRBD1. Germline V CDR1 and CDR2: GTSNPN, SVGIG (reference sequence). The CDR3 loop spans 14 amino acids. V dropped 5 bases and J dropped 1; count of bases not matched to a gene: 7. In DNA form, the CDR3 reads TGTGCCTGGGGGAGGACAGGAAATAACTATGGCTACACCTTC. This codes for CAWGRTGNNYGYTF.

CDR3 protein: CATTSYNSPLHF. As DNA, the CDR3 is TGTGCCACCACCTCCTATAATTCACCCCTCCACTTT. The chain recombines TRBV13 with TRBJ1-6; D remains ambiguous. Trimming removed 10 bases at V and 0 bases at J, with 4 bases between. CDR1 is PRHDT and CDR2 is FYEKMQ in the germline V gene (reference sequence). The CDR3 consists of 12 residues.

The chain uses TRBV27 and TRBJ2-5; 8 positions match TRBD1. The J call may be wrong; the DNA end is better matched by TRBJ2-7. CDR1 and CDR2 from the germline V gene are MNHEY and SMNVEV (reference sequence). This CDR3 has 15 residues. The chain's CDR3 is CASSLADRATYEQYF. CDR3 bases: TGTGCCAGCAGTTTAGCGGACAGGGCTACCTACGAGCAGTACTTC.

The gene calls are TRBV4-1 and TRBJ2-5; 7 bases are shared with TRBD2. The DNA end is more similar to TRBJ2-1, so the J call may be wrong. This CDR3 is built from 15 residues. CDR1 is MGHRA, CDR2 YSYEKL, per germline. The CDR3 loop is CASSPSPGLQNEQFF. CDR3 DNA: TGCGCCAGCAGCCCGTCACCGGGACTACAGAATGAGCAGTTCTTC.

This clonotype was seen more than once but under ten times. The chain joins TRBV7-2 to TRBJ2-3, with TRBD1 as a possible D gene (6 bases). Per germline, CDR1 SGHTA and CDR2 FQGNSA. This CDR3 contains 12 residues. Trimming left V 3 bases short and J 5 bases short, with 6 bases between. The CDR3 nucleotides read TGTGCCAGCAGCTTCAGGGGAGATACGCAGTATTTT. Its protein product is CASSFRGDTQYF.

The genes are TRBV20-1 and TRBJ2-1; 12 bases are shared with TRBD2. V dropped 6 bases and J dropped 7; count of bases not matched to a gene: 13. Looked up from germline, CDR1 is DFQATT and CDR2 is SNEGSKA (reference sequence). The length of the CDR3 is 16 residues. The CDR3 protein is CSAVLAGGAGRNEQFF. CDR3 DNA sequence: TGCAGTGCCGTACTAGCGGGAGGCGCGGGGAGAAATGAGCAGTTCTTC.

The rearrangement joins TRBV5-1 to TRBJ1-4; D possibly corresponds to TRBD1 (6 bases). Germline V gene lookup returns CDR1 SGHRS and CDR2 YFSETQ. The CDR3 consists of 15 residues. The germline V and J ends were trimmed by 5 bases and 6 bases, with 17 bases remaining between them. The CDR3 here is CASSAGAGGDEKLFF. CDR3 nucleotide sequence: TGCGCCAGCAGTGCAGGGGCCGGTGGAGATGAAAAACTGTTTTTT. The full variable domain, completed using reference TRBV5-1 and TRBJ1-4, is KAGVTQTPRYLIKTRGQQVTLSCSPISGHRSVSWYQQTPGQGLQFLFEYFSETQRNKGNFPGRFSGRQFSNSRSEMNVSTLELGDSALYLCASSAGAGGDEKLFFGSGTQLSVL.

This clonotype was observed at least ten times. The chain carries TRBV4-3 and TRBJ2-5; D is uncertain. Deletions cut 0 bases from V and 5 bases from J, with 13 bases between. This CDR3 comprises 15 residues. Per the germline V gene, CDR1 is LGHNA and CDR2 is YSLEER. The CDR3 protein is CASSQDLEAWETQYF. The DNA of the CDR3 is TGCGCCAGCAGCCAAGATCTAGAGGCCTGGGAGACCCAGTACTTC.

This clonotype was recorded many times. This chain links TRBV6-1 with TRBJ2-1; 9 bases are a match to TRBD2. This CDR3 has 16 residues. V lost 3 bases, J lost 0 bases, and 3 bases stayed unmatched. CDR1 and CDR2 from the germline V gene are MNHNS and SASEGT. CDR3 loop: CASSDLAGRSYNEQFF. The CDR3 DNA reads TGTGCCAGCAGTGACCTAGCGGGACGCTCCTACAATGAGCAGTTCTTC.

The chain joins TRBV20-1 to TRBJ2-5; 7 bases are a match to TRBD2. This CDR3 region has 15 residues. The V and J ends lost 5 bases and 11 bases, in that order; junction bases with no gene match: 20. Germline lookup yields CDR1 DFQATT and CDR2 SNEGSKA (reference sequence). The CDR3 reads CSASKGGPSDQEQYF. CDR3 DNA sequence: TGCAGTGCTTCGAAGGGAGGGCCCTCGGATCAGGAGCAGTACTTC.

The genes are TRBV6-5 and TRBJ2-3; 7 bases line up with TRBD1. After removal of 5 bases from V and 3 bases from J, the junction contained 8 bases not matched to a gene. The CDR3 totals 15 residues. Germline CDR1 and CDR2: MNHEY and SVGAGI. CDR3 loop: CASSRTGDITDTQYF. CDR3 DNA sequence: TGTGCCAGCAGTCGGACAGGAGACATTACAGATACGCAGTATTTT.

V gene TRBV7-2 combines with J gene TRBJ1-6; D is unresolved. Germline V gene sequence: CDR1 SGHTA, CDR2 FQGNSA. This CDR3 is 15 amino acids long. The V end lost 5 bases, the J end lost 9 bases, and 17 bases lay between the germline ends. The CDR3 nucleotides read TGTGCCAGCAGCACACGGACCCCTTGGGGTTCACCCCTCCACTTT. Translation gives CASSTRTPWGSPLHF. The full variable domain, rest sourced from reference TRBV7-2 and TRBJ1-6, is GAGVSQSPSNKVTEKGKDVELRCDPISGHTALYWYRQSLGQGLEFLIYFQGNSAPDKSGLPSDRFSAERTGGSVSTLTIQRTQQEDSAVYLCASSTRTPWGSPLHFGNGTRLTVT.

V and J are TRBV14 and TRBJ2-7, with 8 bases identical to TRBD1. Germline CDR1 SGHDN, CDR2 FVKESK. The CDR3 consists of 16 residues. V shed 0 bases and J 7 bases; nucleotides not matched to a gene: 11. DNA of the CDR3: TGTGCCAGCAGCCAAGAAGGAGAGGACAGGGCGGGAGAGCAGTACTTC. This translates into CASSQEGEDRAGEQYF.

This clonotype occurred a few times. The chain has TRBV7-9 and TRBJ2-5; 9 nucleotides line up with TRBD1. The trim removed 5 bases at V and 3 bases at J, leaving 4 bases unmatched. The CDR3 runs 14 residues. Germline CDR1 and CDR2: SEHNR and FQNEAQ (reference sequence). In DNA, the CDR3 is TGTGCCAGCAGCGTCCGACAGGGGGAAGAGACCCAGTACTTC. Protein sequence: CASSVRQGEETQYF.

The chain uses TRBV6-1 and TRBJ2-7; D uncertain. V shed 1 base and J shed 5 bases, with 12 bases lying between them. The germline V gene has CDR1 MNHNS and CDR2 SASEGT. The CDR3 totals 14 residues. CDR3 amino acids: CASSEVGYDHEQYF. DNA of the CDR3: TGTGCCAGCAGTGAAGTGGGGTACGATCACGAGCAGTACTTC.

This clonotype was detected many times. The chain uses TRBV29-1 and TRBJ2-7, with D hard to call. Trimming cost V 4 bases and J 4 bases, with 11 bases left between them. Germline V gives CDR1 SQVTM, CDR2 ANQGSEA. The CDR3 extends over 12 amino acids. The CDR3 DNA reads TGCAGCGTTGGTTACAACCTATACGAGCAGTACTTC. Protein sequence: CSVGYNLYEQYF.

This clonotype appeared a few times. The gene calls are TRBV6-5 and TRBJ1-4; TRBD1 matches 9 bases. The V and J ends lost 0 bases and 7 bases, in that order; junction bases with no gene match: 3. The CDR3 is 15 residues long. CDR1 is MNHEY and CDR2 is SVGAGI in the germline V gene. The CDR3 nucleotides are TGTGCCAGCAGTTACTCGGGGACAGGGCCTGAAAAACTGTTTTTT. Translated: CASSYSGTGPEKLFF.

The rearrangement uses TRBV10-3 and TRBJ2-7; the match to TRBD2 covers 12 bases. The CDR3 totals 15 residues. Trimming took 4 bases from V and 3 from J; bases not matched to a gene: 4. Germline-derived CDR1 and CDR2 are ENHRY and SYGVKD. The CDR3 sequence: CAISGTSGTDYEQYF. In DNA form, the CDR3 reads TGTGCCATCAGTGGGACTAGCGGGACAGACTACGAGCAGTACTTC.

This clonotype has a count of ten or more. V is TRBV29-1 and J is TRBJ2-5; the D call may be TRBD1 or TRBD2 (5 bases each). The CDR3 has 14 amino acids. CDR1 is SQVTM and CDR2 is ANQGSEA in the germline V gene. The V end was cut by 4 bases, the J end by 4 bases, with 16 bases between. CDR3 amino acids: CSVAPRAGGETQYF. The CDR3 nucleotides read TGCAGCGTTGCCCCCAGGGCAGGAGGAGAGACCCAGTACTTC. The full variable domain, completed using reference TRBV29-1 and TRBJ2-5, is SAVISQKPSRDICQRGTSLTIQCQVDSQVTMMFWYRQQPGQSLTLIATANQGSEATYESGFVIDKFPISRPNLTFSTLTVSNMSPEDSSIYLCSVAPRAGGETQYFGPGTRLLVL.

V is TRBV20-1 and J is TRBJ2-1; 10 bases align to TRBD2. Per the germline V gene, CDR1 is DFQATT and CDR2 is SNEGSKA (reference sequence). CDR3 length equals 14 residues. V was clipped by 6 bases and J by 8 bases; unmatched bases: 10. The CDR3 bases are TGCAGTGCCCCGGGACTAGCGAAGGGGGATGAGCAGTTCTTC. This sequence encodes CSAPGLAKGDEQFF.

This clonotype has a handful of counts. V usage is TRBV7-9 and J usage is TRBJ1-4; no firm D call. This CDR3 is built from 16 residues. The ends were cut back, 3 bases at V and 10 bases at J, with 21 bases in the middle. Germline lookup yields CDR1 SEHNR and CDR2 FQNEAQ (reference sequence). CDR3 amino acids: CASSFSQAATEGKLFF. CDR3 DNA: TGTGCCAGCAGCTTTTCTCAGGCTGCCACAGAGGGAAAACTGTTTTTT.

This clonotype was recorded many times. The rearrangement links TRBV15 to TRBJ1-4; D is uncertain. V was pared by 6 bases and J by 5 bases, with 7 bases between. Looked up from germline, CDR1 is LNHNV and CDR2 is YYDKDF (reference sequence). The CDR3 consists of 12 residues. CDR3 DNA sequence: TGTGCCACCAGTGCGAGAAATGAAAAACTGTTTTTT. This gives the protein CATSARNEKLFF.

This clonotype appeared a few times. The rearrangement uses TRBV12-3 or TRBV12-4 and TRBJ2-1; unclear D gene. Trimming removed 4 bases from V and 6 bases from J, with 4 bases in between. The CDR3 is made up of 11 amino acids. CDR3 coding DNA: TGTGCCAGCAGTTGGAGCAATGAGCAGTTCTTC. Translated: CASSWSNEQFF.

This clonotype was counted a few times. The rearrangement joins TRBV20-1 to TRBJ2-3, with 8 nucleotides matching TRBD2. The V gene end was trimmed by 1 base and the J gene end by 2 bases; junction bases not matched to a gene: 2. The V gene's germline CDR1 is DFQATT and CDR2 SNEGSKA (reference sequence). The CDR3 is 14 amino acids. The CDR3: CSARAGGVTDTQYF. The CDR3 DNA reads as TGCAGTGCTAGAGCGGGAGGGGTCACAGATACGCAGTATTTT.